The rows below give T cell receptor beta chains drawn from one sample of a study of shared clonotypes between healthy human individuals. Generated by immunoSEQ multiplex PCR, the TCRdb table keeps only in-frame clones and is missing some. The data contain under 80,000 clones, about 61% of them singletons. The specimen was memory CD8+ T cells sorted from blood. The receptors were gathered from a young man in good health. CDR3s include the opening cysteine and the closing phenylalanine or tryptophan. A D gene is named only where the DNA matches it firmly. A row's size may be missing; if present it is once, few, many or a size class.

j_call	clone_size	v_call	d_call	cdr3_aa	cdr3_nt
TRBJ2-3	.	TRBV7-9	.	CASSRLGIGDTQYF	TGTGCCAGCAGCCGTCTAGGTATTGGAGATACGCAGTATTTT
TRBJ2-1	.	TRBV27	.	CASSTVSGGAYEQFF	TGTGCCAGCAGTACAGTGTCGGGGGGCGCATATGAGCAGTTCTTC
TRBJ2-7	.	TRBV27	TRBD2	CASSFGTSPYEQYF	TGTGCCAGCAGTTTTGGGACTAGCCCCTACGAGCAGTACTTC
TRBJ2-3	.	TRBV28	.	CASSPYTDTQYF	TGTGCCAGCAGCCCTTACACAGATACGCAGTATTTT
TRBJ1-2	.	TRBV29-1	.	CSVLKEENYGYTF	TGCAGCGTACTGAAGGAGGAAAACTATGGCTACACCTTC
TRBJ2-1	.	TRBV19	.	CASSIWGNNEQFF	TGTGCCAGTAGTATATGGGGTAACAATGAGCAGTTCTTC
TRBJ2-5	.	TRBV28	TRBD1	CASSFARDRGKETQYF	TGTGCCAGCAGTTTCGCCCGGGACAGGGGTAAAGAGACCCAGTACTTC
TRBJ2-7	.	TRBV5-1	.	CASSPRPGIPYEQYF	TGCGCCAGCTCACCAAGACCCGGGATCCCCTACGAGCAGTACTTC
TRBJ2-2	.	TRBV7-3	TRBD2	CASSSAGGGTGELFF	TGTGCCAGCAGCTCAGCGGGAGGTGGCACCGGGGAGCTGTTTTTT
TRBJ1-5	.	TRBV6-1	.	CASTMTGGNNQPQHF	TGTGCCAGCACTATGACAGGAGGTAACAATCAGCCCCAGCATTTT
TRBJ2-1	many	TRBV5-1	TRBD2	CASSQLTSGLYNEQFF	TGCGCCAGCAGCCAATTGACTAGCGGTCTATACAATGAGCAGTTCTTC
TRBJ1-3	.	TRBV1	.	CTSSQEGYNLDTIYF	TGCACCAGCAGCCAAGAAGGATATAACCTAGACACCATATATTTT
TRBJ1-1	.	TRBV28	.	CASSEGRGSRGTEAFF	TGTGCCAGCAGCGAGGGACGGGGGAGTAGGGGCACTGAAGCTTTCTTT